Below, 32 T cell receptor beta chains from the same sample are listed, as sequenced in a study of CD8+ T cells in alopecia areata. Treatment: oral pan-JAK inhibitor, 5-10 mg twice daily. cDNA serving as the sequencing template came from extracted, reverse transcribed RNA. Here immunoSEQ multiplex PCR was the method, and the copy in TCRdb shows in-frame clones only, minus some. The sample consists of approximately 170,000 clones, approximately 60% of them appearing once. The sample here was CD4+ T cells sorted from blood, taken at week 24, from a patient treated with tofacitinib. These receptors were obtained from a human donor with alopecia areata.

This clone was counted a single time. This sequence joins TRBV4-1 and TRBJ2-1; 12 bases map to TRBD1. The germline V gene encodes CDR1 MGHRA and CDR2 YSYEKL. The CDR3 is 17 residues long. Unmatched junction bases numbered 6, after V lost 0 bases and J lost 6 bases. The DNA of the CDR3 is TGCGCCAGCAGCCAAGATCGGGGACAGGGGGCGCGCAATGAGCAGTTCTTC. Protein sequence: CASSQDRGQGARNEQFF.

The V gene is TRBV5-1, the J gene TRBJ1-6, with D perhaps TRBD1 (5 bases). Germline CDR1 SGHRS, CDR2 YFSETQ. This CDR3 region has 14 residues. V dropped 0 bases and J dropped 7 bases, with 8 bases sitting between them. CDR3: CASSLGQRNSPLHF. In DNA form, the CDR3 reads TGCGCCAGCAGCTTGGGACAGAGGAATTCACCCCTCCACTTT.

V is TRBV12-5 and J is TRBJ2-2; D unclear. From germline, CDR1 is LGHNT and CDR2 FRNRAP. CDR3 length: 14 amino acids. V lost 2 bases and J 1 base, leaving 5 bases between the germline ends. In nucleotides, the CDR3 is TGTGCTAGTGGTTTGACGGGGAACACCGGGGAGCTGTTTTTT. It is translated as CASGLTGNTGELFF.

This clone showed up just a few times. The V and J genes are TRBV29-1 and TRBJ2-3; D may be TRBD2 (5 bases). CDR3 length: 14 residues. Germline V gene data show CDR1 as SQVTM and CDR2 as ANQGSEA. V was pared by 5 bases and J by 1 base, with 13 bases between. The CDR3 DNA follows: TGCAGCGTTCAACTTAGCGCAGGCACAGATACGCAGTATTTT. Protein: CSVQLSAGTDTQYF.

The V gene is TRBV27, the J gene TRBJ2-4; 10 nucleotides match TRBD2. The CDR3 is 15 amino acids. With 5 bases clipped from V and 2 bases from J, the junction kept 3 bases outside the gene matches. CDR1 MNHEY and CDR2 SMNVEV come from the germline V gene (reference sequence). CDR3 in amino acids: CASSPAGGTKNIQYF. The DNA of the CDR3 is TGTGCCAGCAGTCCAGCGGGGGGGACCAAAAACATTCAGTACTTC.

This clone was picked up a small number of times. This chain uses TRBV18 with TRBJ2-7, with a possible D match to TRBD1 (6 bases). In germline, CDR1 is KGHSH, CDR2 LQKENI. Trimming stripped 3 bases from V and 1 base from J, with 13 bases between. CDR3 length equals 15 residues. The CDR3 DNA reads TGTGCCAGCTCACCCAAAACCGGGACATCCTACGAGCAGTACTTC. Protein sequence: CASSPKTGTSYEQYF.

The J gene is TRBJ1-5, the V gene TRBV19; D is undetermined. From germline, CDR1 is LNHDA and CDR2 SQIVND (reference sequence). The CDR3 sequence is 15 residues long. V was pared by 9 bases and J by 0 bases, with 15 bases between. This CDR3 is CARLDPLDSNQPQHF. CDR3 DNA: TGTGCCAGATTAGACCCTCTCGATAGCAATCAGCCCCAGCATTTT.

The chain recombines TRBV2 with TRBJ2-7; D is tentatively TRBD1 or TRBD2 (5 bases each). Germline lookup yields CDR1 SNHLY and CDR2 FYNNEI. V shed 8 bases and J shed 3 bases, with 17 bases lying between them. CDR3 length: 14 residues. CDR3 DNA: TGTGCCAGCGTACTGGGGCGGAGGAACTACGAGCAGTACTTC. Translated, it gives CASVLGRRNYEQYF.

V and J are TRBV25-1 and TRBJ2-7; possibly TRBD1 for D (7 bases). The V end was cut by 6 bases, the J end by 0 bases, with 9 bases between. Germline lookup yields CDR1 MGHDK and CDR2 SYGVNS. The CDR3 runs to 13 residues. The CDR3 loop reads CASSRGASYEQYF. The CDR3 region has the DNA TGTGCCAGCAGCAGGGGGGCCTCCTACGAGCAGTACTTC.

The chain links TRBV2 to TRBJ1-5, with D tentatively TRBD1 (5 bases). The length of the CDR3 is 11 residues. V lost 4 bases, J lost 10 bases, and 8 bases lay in between. Per the germline V gene, CDR1 is SNHLY and CDR2 is FYNNEI. CDR3 in amino acids: CASSGTSPQHF. CDR3 DNA: TGTGCCAGCAGTGGGACAAGCCCCCAGCATTTT.

J is TRBJ2-7 and V is TRBV27; TRBD1 agrees at 7 bases. Unmatched junction bases numbered 6, after V lost 7 bases and J lost 3 bases. The CDR3 consists of 13 residues. The germline gives CDR1 MNHEY, CDR2 SMNVEV (reference sequence). CDR3 nucleotides: TGTGCCAGCAAAAGACAGGGAGTCTACGAGCAGTACTTC. Translation: CASKRQGVYEQYF.

V and J are TRBV10-3 and TRBJ2-7; a weak D match, TRBD2 (5 bases). CDR1 and CDR2 from the germline V gene are ENHRY and SYGVKD. The V gene lost 4 bases and the J gene lost 7 bases, with 20 bases spanning the gap. This CDR3 has 15 amino acids. CDR3 amino acids: CAISGQAGGRREQYF. Written as DNA, the CDR3 is TGTGCCATCAGTGGGCAGGCGGGCGGGCGTAGGGAGCAGTACTTC.

The chain uses TRBV15 and TRBJ2-4, with no clear D. From germline, CDR1 is LNHNV and CDR2 YYDKDF (reference sequence). Trimming removed 6 bases from V and 7 bases from J, with 16 bases in between. The CDR3 runs 14 residues. CDR3 region: CATRKRALDNIQYF. In DNA, the CDR3 is TGTGCCACCAGGAAAAGGGCACTGGATAACATTCAGTACTTC.

This chain uses TRBV29-1 with TRBJ1-1; D remains ambiguous. Per germline, CDR1 SQVTM and CDR2 ANQGSEA. The ends were cut back, 1 base at V and 5 bases at J, with 14 bases in the middle. The CDR3 has 14 residues. In nucleotides, the CDR3 is TGCAGCGTTGAAGTCGGTCCTAGCGGGACTGAAGCTTTCTTT. This translates into CSVEVGPSGTEAFF.

The rearrangement uses TRBV29-1 and TRBJ2-7, with no clear D. Trimming took 4 bases from V and 2 from J, leaving 9 bases between them. This CDR3 is built from 12 residues. Per germline, CDR1 SQVTM and CDR2 ANQGSEA. The CDR3 region has the DNA TGCAGCGTTGCTATGCAGACCTACGAGCAGTACTTC. Amino acid sequence: CSVAMQTYEQYF.

This clone was observed a few times. The chain combines TRBV29-1 with TRBJ2-6; D is unclear. The germline V gene has CDR1 SQVTM and CDR2 ANQGSEA. V gave up 2 bases and J gave up 0 bases, with 5 bases separating them. This CDR3 is built from 14 residues. DNA of the CDR3: TGCAGCGTTGAACTTGGCTCTGGGGCCAACGTCCTGACTTTC. This sequence encodes CSVELGSGANVLTF.

J is TRBJ2-1 and V is TRBV9; tentative D call: TRBD2 (5 bases). The ends were cut back, 1 base at V and 7 bases at J, with 12 bases in the middle. The CDR3 is made up of 14 amino acids. Germline assignment: CDR1 SGDLS and CDR2 YYNGEE. The CDR3 nucleotides are TGTGCCAGCAGCGTATTCCCGGGGAGTAATGAGCAGTTCTTC. It is translated as CASSVFPGSNEQFF.

The chain combines TRBV27 with TRBJ2-1; 8 bases align to TRBD2. CDR3 length equals 15 residues. The ends lost 4 bases at V and 4 bases at J; junction bases unmatched: 6. Germline assignment: CDR1 MNHEY and CDR2 SMNVEV (reference sequence). CDR3 in DNA: TGTGCCAGCAGTTCCCGGGGGGGCGCTTACAATGAGCAGTTCTTC. This translates into CASSSRGGAYNEQFF.

The chain uses TRBV29-1 and TRBJ2-7; maybe TRBD2 (6 bases). V was cut by 3 bases and J by 7 bases, with 13 bases left in between. Germline V gene data show CDR1 as SQVTM and CDR2 as ANQGSEA. This CDR3 comprises 12 residues. CDR3 sequence reads: CSVDPLGGEQYF. CDR3 sequence (DNA): TGCAGCGTTGACCCGTTAGGAGGGGAGCAGTACTTC.

The chain recombines TRBV14 with TRBJ2-5; D unclear. The CDR3 totals 14 residues. Germline values: CDR1 SGHDN, CDR2 FVKESK. Deletions cut 5 bases from V and 5 bases from J, with 15 bases between. The CDR3 DNA is TGTGCCAGCAGCTACGAACCAGGTTGGGAGACCCAGTACTTC. Protein: CASSYEPGWETQYF.

CDR3 in DNA: TGTGCCAGCAGACCTCTAGCGGGGGTAACAGATACGCAGTATTTT. Residues: CASRPLAGVTDTQYF. This chain uses TRBV7-2 with TRBJ2-3, with 10 positions matching TRBD2. Germline-derived CDR1 and CDR2 are SGHTA and FQGNSA. The CDR3 length is 15 residues. V was clipped by 6 bases and J by 3 bases; unmatched bases: 6.

The chain uses TRBV15 and TRBJ2-5, with TRBD2 matching over 13 bases. CDR3 length: 15 amino acids. The V segment lost 6 bases and the J segment 3 bases; nucleotides outside the gene matches: 4. Germline V lookup: CDR1 LNHNV, CDR2 YYDKDF (reference sequence). CDR3 amino acids: CATSGTSGVKETQYF. The DNA of the CDR3 is TGTGCCACCAGTGGGACTAGCGGGGTGAAAGAGACCCAGTACTTC.

The rearrangement links TRBV6-5 to TRBJ1-3; tentatively, D is TRBD1 (6 bases). V gave up 2 bases and J gave up 0 bases, with 11 bases separating them. Germline V gene sequence: CDR1 MNHEY, CDR2 SVGAGI. The CDR3 length is 16 residues. CDR3 sequence reads: CASSYIRQASGNTIYF. CDR3 nucleotides: TGTGCCAGCAGTTACATCCGACAGGCCTCTGGAAACACCATATATTTT.

This chain links TRBV19 with TRBJ2-7, with a weak D call TRBD2 (5 bases). CDR3 length: 16 amino acids. Germline V CDR1 and CDR2: LNHDA, SQIVND (reference sequence). Trimming took 6 bases from V and 3 from J, leaving 21 bases between them. Here the CDR3 DNA reads TGTGCCAGTAGCAGACCTGGACGCCGGGAAAGCTACGAGCAGTACTTC. It is translated as CASSRPGRRESYEQYF.

The rearrangement uses TRBV29-1 and TRBJ1-2; D uncertain. Between the trimmed V and J ends, which lost 3 bases and 4 bases, there was a span of 18 bases. The length of the CDR3 is 15 residues. Germline values: CDR1 SQVTM, CDR2 ANQGSEA. CDR3 in DNA: TGCAGCGTTGATGCTGGGAGCTCGGACGTCTATGGCTACACCTTC. It encodes CSVDAGSSDVYGYTF.

The rearrangement links TRBV18 to TRBJ1-2, with 8 bases aligning to TRBD1. Germline CDR1 KGHSH, CDR2 LQKENI. The CDR3 runs 17 residues. J gave up 4 bases and V 2 bases, and 12 bases lay outside the gene matches. The CDR3 nucleotides read TGTGCCAGCTCACCAGCCTCCCAGGGGGCAGCGGGCTATGGCTACACCTTC. It yields the protein CASSPASQGAAGYGYTF.

The gene calls are TRBV7-9 and TRBJ2-5; D could derive from TRBD1 or TRBD2 (7 bases each). V lost 1 base and J 4 bases, leaving 16 bases between the germline ends. This CDR3 comprises 16 residues. Germline-derived CDR1 and CDR2 are SEHNR and FQNEAQ (reference sequence). The CDR3 bases are TGTGCCAGCAGCTTAGTCAGGGGGGGCCGAGGAGAGACCCAGTACTTC. This gives the protein CASSLVRGGRGETQYF.

V gene TRBV11-1 combines with J gene TRBJ2-5; possible D gene TRBD1, 6 bases. CDR1 and CDR2 (germline): SGHAT, FQDESV (reference sequence). The CDR3 totals 13 residues. V lost 4 bases to trimming and J lost 3 bases, with 9 bases between them. The CDR3 DNA reads TGTGCCAGCAGCTCCGGACAGAAAGAGACCCAGTACTTC. This encodes CASSSGQKETQYF.

This chain uses TRBV5-1 with TRBJ2-6; a possible D gene is TRBD1 (6 bases). Trimming removed 0 bases from V and 2 bases from J, with 9 bases in between. This CDR3 is 16 amino acids long. Per the germline V gene, CDR1 is SGHRS and CDR2 is YFSETQ. In DNA, the CDR3 is TGCGCCAGCAGCTTGGTGGGGGCAGCTGGGGCCAACGTCCTGACTTTC. Residues: CASSLVGAAGANVLTF.

V and J are TRBV25-1 and TRBJ2-7; D possibly uses TRBD1 or TRBD2 (6 bases each). Trimming took 5 bases from V and 0 from J, leaving 14 bases between them. The CDR3 is 15 amino acids. Germline V gives CDR1 MGHDK, CDR2 SYGVNS. The CDR3 nucleotides read TGTGCCAGCAGTCCACTGGGGGGCCCCTCCTACGAGCAGTACTTC. Translation: CASSPLGGPSYEQYF.

Only a few counts were recorded for this clone. Other DNA sequences within the sample encode an identical CDR3. V and J are TRBV29-1 and TRBJ2-1; D not certain. The ends were cut back, 6 bases at V and 2 bases at J, with 5 bases in the middle. The CDR3 is made up of 11 amino acids. The germline gives CDR1 SQVTM, CDR2 ANQGSEA. CDR3 loop: CSVRAYNEQFF. The DNA of the CDR3 is TGCAGCGTCCGGGCCTACAATGAGCAGTTCTTC.

V and J are TRBV5-6 and TRBJ1-4; a weak D match, TRBD1 (5 bases). The CDR3 consists of 15 residues. From germline, CDR1 is SGHDT and CDR2 YYEEEE. V lost 3 bases, J lost 11 bases, and 20 bases lay in between. CDR3 DNA sequence: TGTGCCAGCAGCTATTCGGGGGTCTTCCCCCCCAAACTGTTTTTT. Residues: CASSYSGVFPPKLFF.